This T cell receptor (beta chain) comes out of a study of cytomegalovirus exposure and HLA in healthy donors. Germline CDR1 is SQVTM and CDR2 is ANQGSEA. The CDR3 totals 14 residues. The germline V and J ends were trimmed by 4 bases and 0 bases, with 13 bases remaining between them. Details on this clone: Antigen specificity is unknown.

Study-level findings and limits: Across HLA loci, a later analysis found differing TCR association rates, with DRB1 most and HLA-C fewest. Sequencing artifact likely explains a cluster of highly shared sequence variants. The study put 150 to 200 TCR beta chains on its list as cytomegalovirus-associated.

The primer mix had 60 Vbeta and 13 Jbeta primers. TCRdb's copy holds only in-frame clones and misses some; the assay was immunoSEQ multiplex PCR. Among about 57,000 clones listed, about 69% were seen once. The V gene is TRBV29-1, the J gene TRBJ2-7, with D tentatively TRBD1 (7 bases). This TCR was sampled from a man aged 30 to 39 in good health and CMV-seropositive. Sequencing used PBMCs. CDR3 nucleotides: TGCAGCGTTGGGGGCGGGGACAGCTCCTACGAGCAGTACTTC. It yields the protein CSVGGGDSSYEQYF.